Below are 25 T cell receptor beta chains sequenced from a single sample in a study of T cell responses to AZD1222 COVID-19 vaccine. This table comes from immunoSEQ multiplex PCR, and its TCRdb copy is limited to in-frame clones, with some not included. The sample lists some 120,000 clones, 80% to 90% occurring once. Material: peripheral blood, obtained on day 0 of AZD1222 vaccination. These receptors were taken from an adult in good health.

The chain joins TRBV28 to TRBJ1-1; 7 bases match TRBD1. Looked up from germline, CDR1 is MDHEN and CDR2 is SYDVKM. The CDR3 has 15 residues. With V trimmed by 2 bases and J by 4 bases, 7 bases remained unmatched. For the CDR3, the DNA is TGTGCCAGCAGTTTAGGAGACAGGGTGGGCACTGAAGCTTTCTTT. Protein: CASSLGDRVGTEAFF.

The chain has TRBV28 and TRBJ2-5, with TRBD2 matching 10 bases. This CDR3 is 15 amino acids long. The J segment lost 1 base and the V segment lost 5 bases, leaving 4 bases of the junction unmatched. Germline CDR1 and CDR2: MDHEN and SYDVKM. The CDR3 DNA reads TGTGCCAGCAGTCGAGAGCGGGAGGGCCAAGAGACCCAGTACTTC. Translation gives CASSREREGQETQYF. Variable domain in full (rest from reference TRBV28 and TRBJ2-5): DVKVTQSSRYLVKRTGEKVFLECVQDMDHENMFWYRQDPGLGLRLIYFSYDVKMKEKGDIPEGYSVSREKKERFSLILESASTNQTSMYLCASSREREGQETQYFGPGTRLLVL.

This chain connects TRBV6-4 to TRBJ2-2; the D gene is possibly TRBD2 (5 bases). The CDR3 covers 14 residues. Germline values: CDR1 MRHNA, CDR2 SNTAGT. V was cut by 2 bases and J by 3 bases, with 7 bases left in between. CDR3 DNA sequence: TGTGCCAGCAGTGACGGACTCTACACCGGGGAGCTGTTTTTT. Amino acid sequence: CASSDGLYTGELFF.

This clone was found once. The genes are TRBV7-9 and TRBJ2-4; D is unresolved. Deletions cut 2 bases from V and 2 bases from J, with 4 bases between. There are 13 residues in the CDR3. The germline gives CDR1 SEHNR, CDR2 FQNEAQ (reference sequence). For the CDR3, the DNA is TGTGCCAGCAGCTTAAATACCAAAAACATTCAGTACTTC. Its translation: CASSLNTKNIQYF.

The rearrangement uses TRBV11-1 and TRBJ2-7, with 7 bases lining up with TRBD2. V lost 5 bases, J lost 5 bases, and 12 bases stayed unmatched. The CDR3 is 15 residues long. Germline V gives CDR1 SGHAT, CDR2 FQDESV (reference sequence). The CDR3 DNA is TGTGCCAGCAGCCCGGGCGCGGGAGAGGTCGACGAGCAGTACTTC. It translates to CASSPGAGEVDEQYF.

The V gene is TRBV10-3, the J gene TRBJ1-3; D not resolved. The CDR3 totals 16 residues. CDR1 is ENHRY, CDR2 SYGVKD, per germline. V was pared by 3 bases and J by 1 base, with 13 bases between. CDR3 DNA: TGTGCCATCAGTGATACCCGGCGTAGTTCTGGAAACACCATATATTTT. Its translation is CAISDTRRSSGNTIYF.

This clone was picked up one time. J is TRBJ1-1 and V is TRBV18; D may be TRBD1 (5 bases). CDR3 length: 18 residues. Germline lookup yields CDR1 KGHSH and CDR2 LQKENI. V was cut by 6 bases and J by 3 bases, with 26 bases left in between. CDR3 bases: TGTGCCAGCTCCCAAGGGATAGCAAACTACGAAGGGGACACTGAAGCTTTCTTT. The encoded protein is CASSQGIANYEGDTEAFF.

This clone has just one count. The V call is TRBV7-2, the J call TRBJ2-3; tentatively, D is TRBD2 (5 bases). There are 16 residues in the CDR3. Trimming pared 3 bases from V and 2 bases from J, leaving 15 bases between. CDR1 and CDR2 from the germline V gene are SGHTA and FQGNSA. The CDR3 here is CASSFYVTSSTDTQYF. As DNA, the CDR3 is TGTGCCAGCAGCTTTTACGTTACTAGTTCCACAGATACGCAGTATTTT.

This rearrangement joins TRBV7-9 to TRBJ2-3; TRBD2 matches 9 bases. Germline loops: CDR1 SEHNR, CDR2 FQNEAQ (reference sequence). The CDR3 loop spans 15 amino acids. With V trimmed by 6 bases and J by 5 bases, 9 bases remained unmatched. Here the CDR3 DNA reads TGTGCCAGCAGTTACTCTGCGGGGGGGCTAGATACGCAGTATTTT. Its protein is CASSYSAGGLDTQYF.

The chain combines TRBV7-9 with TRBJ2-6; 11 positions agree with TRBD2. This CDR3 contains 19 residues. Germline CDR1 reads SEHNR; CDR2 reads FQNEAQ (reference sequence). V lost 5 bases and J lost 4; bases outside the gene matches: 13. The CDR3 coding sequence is TGTGCCAGCAGCCCCGGCACTAGCGGGAGTACGAGAGGGGCCAACGTCCTGACTTTC. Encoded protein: CASSPGTSGSTRGANVLTF.

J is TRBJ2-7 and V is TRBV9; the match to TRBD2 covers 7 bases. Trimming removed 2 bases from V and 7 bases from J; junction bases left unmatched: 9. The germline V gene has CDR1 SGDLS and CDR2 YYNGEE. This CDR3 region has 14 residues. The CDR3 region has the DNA TGTGCCAGCAGCGTTTTTACTAGCGCTGGAGAGCAGTACTTC. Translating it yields CASSVFTSAGEQYF. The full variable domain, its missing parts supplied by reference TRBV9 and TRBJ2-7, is DSGVTQTPKHLITATGQRVTLRCSPRSGDLSVYWYQQSLDQGLQFLIQYYNGEERAKGNILERFSAQQFPDLHSELNLSSLELGDSALYFCASSVFTSAGEQYFGPGTRLTVT.

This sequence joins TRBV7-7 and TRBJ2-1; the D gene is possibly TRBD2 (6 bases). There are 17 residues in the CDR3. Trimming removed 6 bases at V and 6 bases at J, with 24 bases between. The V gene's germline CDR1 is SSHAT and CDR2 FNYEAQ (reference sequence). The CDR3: CASSPNTGSGGGNEQFF. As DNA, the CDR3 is TGTGCCAGCAGTCCTAATACGGGGTCCGGGGGAGGCAATGAGCAGTTCTTC.

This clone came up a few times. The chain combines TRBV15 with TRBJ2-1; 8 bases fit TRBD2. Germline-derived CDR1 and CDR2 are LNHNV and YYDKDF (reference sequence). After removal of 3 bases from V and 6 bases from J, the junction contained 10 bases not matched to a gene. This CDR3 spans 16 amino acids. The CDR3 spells CATSRPRAGGPNEQFF. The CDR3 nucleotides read TGTGCCACCAGCAGGCCCCGGGCGGGAGGCCCCAATGAGCAGTTCTTC.

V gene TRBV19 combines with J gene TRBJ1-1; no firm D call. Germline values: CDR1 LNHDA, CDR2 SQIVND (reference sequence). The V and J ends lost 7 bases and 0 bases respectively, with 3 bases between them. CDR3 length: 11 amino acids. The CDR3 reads CASIMNTEAFF. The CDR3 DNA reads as TGTGCCAGTATCATGAACACTGAAGCTTTCTTT.

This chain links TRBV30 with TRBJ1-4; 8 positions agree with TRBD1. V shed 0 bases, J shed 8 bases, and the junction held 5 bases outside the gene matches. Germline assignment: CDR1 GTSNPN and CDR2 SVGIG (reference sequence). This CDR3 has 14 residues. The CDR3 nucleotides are TGTGCCTGGAGTGTGGGACAGGTTTCGGAAAAACTGTTTTTT. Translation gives CAWSVGQVSEKLFF.

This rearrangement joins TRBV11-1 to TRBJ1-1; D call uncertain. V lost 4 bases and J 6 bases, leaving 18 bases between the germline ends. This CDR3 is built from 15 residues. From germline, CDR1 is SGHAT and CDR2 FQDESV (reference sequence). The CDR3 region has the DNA TGTGCCAGCAGCTACAGATCCCCCTGGCGGCCTGAAGCTTTCTTT. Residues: CASSYRSPWRPEAFF.

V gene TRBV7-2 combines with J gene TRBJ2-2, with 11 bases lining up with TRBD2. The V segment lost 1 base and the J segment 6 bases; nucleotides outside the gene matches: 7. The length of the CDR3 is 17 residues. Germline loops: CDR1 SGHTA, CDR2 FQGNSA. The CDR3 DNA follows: TGTGCCAGCAGCTTAGGACTAGCGGGGAGGGGCGCCGGGGAGCTGTTTTTT. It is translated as CASSLGLAGRGAGELFF.

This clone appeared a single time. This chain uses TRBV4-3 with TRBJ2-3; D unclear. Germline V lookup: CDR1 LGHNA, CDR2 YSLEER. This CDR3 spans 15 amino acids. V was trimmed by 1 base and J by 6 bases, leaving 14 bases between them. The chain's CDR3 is CASSQARQSVDTQYF. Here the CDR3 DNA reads TGCGCCAGCAGCCAAGCGCGCCAGAGCGTTGATACGCAGTATTTT.

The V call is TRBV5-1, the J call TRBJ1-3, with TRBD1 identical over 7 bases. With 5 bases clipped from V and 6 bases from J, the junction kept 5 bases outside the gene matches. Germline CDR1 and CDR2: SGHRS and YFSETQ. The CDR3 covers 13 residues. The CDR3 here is CASREGGINTIYF. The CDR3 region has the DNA TGCGCCAGCAGGGAAGGGGGCATAAACACCATATATTTT.

As DNA, the CDR3 is TGTGCCAGCAGCAGGCCCACCGGGGAGCTGTTTTTT. As protein: CASSRPTGELFF. V gene TRBV5-5 combines with J gene TRBJ2-2; no reliable D call. Germline V gene lookup returns CDR1 SGHKS and CDR2 YYEKEE (reference sequence). The CDR3 loop spans 12 amino acids. V gave up 4 bases and J gave up 4 bases, with 5 bases separating them.

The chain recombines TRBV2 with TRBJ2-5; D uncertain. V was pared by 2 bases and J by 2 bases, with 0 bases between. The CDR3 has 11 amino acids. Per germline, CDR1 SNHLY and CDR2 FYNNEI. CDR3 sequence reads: CASSEQETQYF. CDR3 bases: TGTGCCAGCAGTGAACAAGAGACCCAGTACTTC.

The CDR3 here is CASSTESGNEQFF. In DNA form, the CDR3 reads TGTGCCAGCAGTACCGAGTCGGGTAATGAGCAGTTCTTC. This chain joins TRBV6-5 and TRBJ2-1, with D unclear. Germline CDR1 MNHEY, CDR2 SVGAGI. Trimming stripped 5 bases from V and 7 bases from J, with 12 bases between. CDR3 length: 13 amino acids.

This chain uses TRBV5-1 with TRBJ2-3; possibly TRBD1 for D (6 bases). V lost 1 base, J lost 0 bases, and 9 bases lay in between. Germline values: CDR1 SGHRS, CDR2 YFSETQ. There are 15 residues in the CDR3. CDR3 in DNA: TGCGCCAGCAGCTTGAGACAGGCAAGCACAGATACGCAGTATTTT. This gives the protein CASSLRQASTDTQYF.

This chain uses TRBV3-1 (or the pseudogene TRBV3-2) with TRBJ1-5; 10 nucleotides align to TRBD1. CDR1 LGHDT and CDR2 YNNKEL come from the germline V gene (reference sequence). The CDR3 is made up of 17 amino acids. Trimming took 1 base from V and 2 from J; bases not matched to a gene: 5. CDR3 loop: CASSQAGTGAGNQPQHF. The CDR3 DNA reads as TGTGCCAGCAGCCAAGCCGGGACAGGGGCTGGCAATCAGCCCCAGCATTTT.

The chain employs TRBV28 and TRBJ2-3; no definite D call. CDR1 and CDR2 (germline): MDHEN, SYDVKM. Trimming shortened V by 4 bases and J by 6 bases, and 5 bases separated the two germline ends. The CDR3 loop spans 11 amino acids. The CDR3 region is CASSSGDTQYF. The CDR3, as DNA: TGTGCCAGCAGTTCTGGGGATACGCAGTATTTT.